This T cell receptor (beta chain) originates from a study of T cell responses to AZD1222 COVID-19 vaccine. The wider study: Recipients boosted at about 4 weeks or about 12 weeks are pooled.

Points from the study as a whole: The study sampled repertoires only after the peak T cell response. Females made up more of the donors, who were largely white British, and clonal diversity may have come out too low. Recipients of two AZD1222 doses showed rising Spike-specific TCR breadth and depth.

Remarks on this clone: Its antigen remains unidentified.

Germline-derived CDR1 and CDR2 are SGHRS and YFSETQ. With V trimmed by 4 bases and J by 2 bases, 8 bases remained unmatched. The CDR3 length is 15 residues. Clones were read by immunoSEQ multiplex PCR, and TCRdb kept only the in-frame ones, dropping some. The repertoire includes around 140,000 clones, over 85% of them detected once, and about 5% sits in the top ten. The TCR was taken from an adult in good health. The rearrangement links TRBV5-1 to TRBJ2-7; TRBD2 matches at 8 bases. Sequences were derived from peripheral blood, sampled on day 0 of AZD1222 vaccination. CDR3 DNA: TGCGCCAGCAGCCCCCCCCGGGAGGGCCCCTACGAGCAGTACTTC. Translated, it gives CASSPPREGPYEQYF.